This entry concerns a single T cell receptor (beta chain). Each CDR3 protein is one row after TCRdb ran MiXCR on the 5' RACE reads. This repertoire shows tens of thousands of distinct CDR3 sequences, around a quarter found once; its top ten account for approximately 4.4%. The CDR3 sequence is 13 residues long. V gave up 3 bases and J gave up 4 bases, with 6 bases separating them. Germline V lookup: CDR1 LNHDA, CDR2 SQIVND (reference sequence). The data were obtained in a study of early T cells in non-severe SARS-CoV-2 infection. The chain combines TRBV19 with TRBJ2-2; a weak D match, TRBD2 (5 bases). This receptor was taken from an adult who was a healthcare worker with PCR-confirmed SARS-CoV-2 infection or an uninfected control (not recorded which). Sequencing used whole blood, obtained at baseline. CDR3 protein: CASSILATGELFF. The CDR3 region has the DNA TGTGCCAGTAGTATTCTAGCCACCGGGGAGCTGTTTTTT. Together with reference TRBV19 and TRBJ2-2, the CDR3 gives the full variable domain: DGGITQSPKYLFRKEGQNVTLSCEQNLNHDAMYWYRQDPGQGLRLIYYSQIVNDFQKGDIAEGYSVSREKKESFPLTVTSAQKNPTAFYLCASSILATGELFFGEGSRLTVL.